These T cell receptor beta chains were read from a single sample in a study of T cells in AML relapse after transplant. TCRdb ran MiXCR on the PCR reads and lists one entry per CDR3 protein. Of about 380 distinct CDR3 sequences listed, 21% were seen once; the top ten hold around a third. Material: bone marrow, either the whole sample or a sorted T cell fraction (not recorded which), obtained at relapse. The receptors come from a human donor who had a stem cell transplant for acute myeloid leukemia. Among the T cells, some may be from the graft donor. Each CDR3 is given with its conserved first and last residue.

j_gene	len	v_gene	CDR3aa
TRBJ2-1	14	TRBV12-3/TRBV12-4	CASSLAASSDEQFF
TRBJ2-3	13	TRBV29-1	CSVPFTSGDTQYF
TRBJ1-5	13	TRBV12-3/TRBV12-4	CASPQGSDQPQHF
TRBJ2-7	12	TRBV7-9	CTSGDDSYEQYF
TRBJ1-1	15	TRBV5-5	CASSVIQGLNTEAFF
TRBJ1-2	14	TRBV25-1	CASSGGGAYYGYTF
TRBJ1-6	16	TRBV3-1	CASSQVGAGANSPLHF
TRBJ2-1	15	TRBV5-1	CASSVWAGGLNEQFF
TRBJ2-1	18	TRBV5-1	CASSLQKQGTYSYNEQFF
TRBJ2-4	17	TRBV5-1	CASSLGLLEPTKNIQYF
TRBJ2-1	13	TRBV7-2	CASSTNSYNEQFF
TRBJ2-1	17	TRBV20-1	CSARPGLAGGQGNEQFF
TRBJ1-2	14	TRBV20-1	CSASTGDRGDGYTF
TRBJ2-1	12	TRBV1	CTSSQDAHEQFF
TRBJ2-2	13	TRBV7-3	CASSLRATGELFF